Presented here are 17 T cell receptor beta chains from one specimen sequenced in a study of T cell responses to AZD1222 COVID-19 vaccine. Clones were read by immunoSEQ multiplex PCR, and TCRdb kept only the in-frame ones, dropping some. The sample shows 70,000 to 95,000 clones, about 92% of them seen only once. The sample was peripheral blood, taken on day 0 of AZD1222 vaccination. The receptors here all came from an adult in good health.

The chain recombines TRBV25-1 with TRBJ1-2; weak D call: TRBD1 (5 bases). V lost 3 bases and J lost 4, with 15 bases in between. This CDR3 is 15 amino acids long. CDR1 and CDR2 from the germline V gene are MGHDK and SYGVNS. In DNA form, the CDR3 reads TGTGCCAGCAGTGACCCCGGGACGGTCTTCTATGGCTACACCTTC. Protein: CASSDPGTVFYGYTF.

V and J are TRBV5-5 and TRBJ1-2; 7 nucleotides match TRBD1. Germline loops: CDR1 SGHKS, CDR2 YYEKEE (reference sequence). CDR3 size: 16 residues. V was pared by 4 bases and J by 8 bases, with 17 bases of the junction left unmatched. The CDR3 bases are TGTGCCAGCAGCCAGGGGGTAGGGGGCACCCTATACGGCTACACCTTC. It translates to CASSQGVGGTLYGYTF. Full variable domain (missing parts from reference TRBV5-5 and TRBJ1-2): DAGVTQSPTHLIKTRGQQVTLRCSPISGHKSVSWYQQVLGQGPQFIFQYYEKEERGRGNFPDRFSARQFPNYSSELNVNALLLGDSALYLCASSQGVGGTLYGYTFGSGTRLTVV.

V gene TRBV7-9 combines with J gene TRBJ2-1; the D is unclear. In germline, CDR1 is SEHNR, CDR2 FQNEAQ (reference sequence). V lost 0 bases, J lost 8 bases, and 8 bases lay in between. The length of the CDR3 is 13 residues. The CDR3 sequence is CASSLAAGDEQFF. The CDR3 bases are TGTGCCAGCAGCTTAGCGGCTGGCGATGAGCAGTTCTTC.

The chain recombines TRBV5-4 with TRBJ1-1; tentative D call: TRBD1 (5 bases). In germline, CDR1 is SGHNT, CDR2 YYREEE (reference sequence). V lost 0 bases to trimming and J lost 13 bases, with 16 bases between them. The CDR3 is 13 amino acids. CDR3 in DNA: TGTGCCAGCAGCTTGGGATTACAGGAGAGCTTTTTCTTT. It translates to CASSLGLQESFFF. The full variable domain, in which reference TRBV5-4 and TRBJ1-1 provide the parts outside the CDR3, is ETGVTQSPTHLIKTRGQQVTLRCSSQSGHNTVSWYQQALGQGPQFIFQYYREEENGRGNFPPRFSGLQFPNYSSELNVNALELDDSALYLCASSLGLQESFFFGQGTRLTVV.

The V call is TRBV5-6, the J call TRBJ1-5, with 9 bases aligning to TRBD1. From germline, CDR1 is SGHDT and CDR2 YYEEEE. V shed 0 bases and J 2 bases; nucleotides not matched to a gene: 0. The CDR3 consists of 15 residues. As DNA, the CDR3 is TGTGCCAGCAGCTTGGGGACAGGGGGCAATCAGCCCCAGCATTTT. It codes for CASSLGTGGNQPQHF.

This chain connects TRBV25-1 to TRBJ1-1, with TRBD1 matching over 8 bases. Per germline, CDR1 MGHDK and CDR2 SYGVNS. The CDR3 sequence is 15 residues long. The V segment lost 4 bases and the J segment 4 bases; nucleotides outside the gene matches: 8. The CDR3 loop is CASSGRTGFVTEAFF. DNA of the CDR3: TGTGCCAGCAGTGGTCGGACAGGGTTTGTCACTGAAGCTTTCTTT.

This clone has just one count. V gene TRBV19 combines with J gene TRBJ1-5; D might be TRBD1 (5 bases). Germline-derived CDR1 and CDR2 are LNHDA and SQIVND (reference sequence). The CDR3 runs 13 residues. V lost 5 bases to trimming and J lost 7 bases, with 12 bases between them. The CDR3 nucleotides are TGTGCCAGTAGTCCGACAGTAGTCCAGCCCCAGCATTTT. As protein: CASSPTVVQPQHF.

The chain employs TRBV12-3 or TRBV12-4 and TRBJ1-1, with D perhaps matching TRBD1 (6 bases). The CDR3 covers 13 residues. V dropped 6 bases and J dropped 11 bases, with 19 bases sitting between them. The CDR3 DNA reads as TGTGCCAGCAGGCCGGACAGTAAGGGGAAGGCTTTCTTT. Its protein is CASRPDSKGKAFF.

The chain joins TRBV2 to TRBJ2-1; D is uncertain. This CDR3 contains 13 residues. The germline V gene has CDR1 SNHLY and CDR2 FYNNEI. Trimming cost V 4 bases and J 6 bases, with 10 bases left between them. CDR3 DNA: TGTGCCAGCAGTGGGAATAGTCGCAATGAGCAGTTCTTC. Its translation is CASSGNSRNEQFF. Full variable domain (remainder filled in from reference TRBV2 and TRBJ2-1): EPEVTQTPSHQVTQMGQEVILRCVPISNHLYFYWYRQILGQKVEFLVSFYNNEISEKSEIFDDQFSVERPDGSNFTLKIRSTKLEDSAMYFCASSGNSRNEQFFGPGTRLTVL.

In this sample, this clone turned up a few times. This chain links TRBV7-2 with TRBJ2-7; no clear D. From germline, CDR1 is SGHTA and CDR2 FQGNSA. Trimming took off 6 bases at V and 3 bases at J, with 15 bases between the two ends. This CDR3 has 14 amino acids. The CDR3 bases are TGTGCCAGCAGGGTGGCAGGAAATGTCTACGAGCAGTACTTC. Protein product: CASRVAGNVYEQYF.

The DNA for the CDR3 is TGTGCCAGCAGCATTGTTAATGAAAAACTGTTTTTT. Protein product: CASSIVNEKLFF. The rearrangement uses TRBV7-9 and TRBJ1-4; D gene uncertain. This CDR3 spans 12 amino acids. V lost 5 bases to trimming and J lost 4 bases, with 5 bases between them. The germline CDR1 and CDR2 sequences are SEHNR and FQNEAQ (reference sequence).

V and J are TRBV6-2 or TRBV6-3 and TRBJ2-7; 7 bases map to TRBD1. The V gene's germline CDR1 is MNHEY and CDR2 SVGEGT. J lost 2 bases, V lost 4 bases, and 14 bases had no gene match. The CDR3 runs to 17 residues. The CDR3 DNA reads TGTGCCAGCAGTTTCTCTACCGTTGACAGGGACCCCTACGAGCAGTACTTC. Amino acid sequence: CASSFSTVDRDPYEQYF.

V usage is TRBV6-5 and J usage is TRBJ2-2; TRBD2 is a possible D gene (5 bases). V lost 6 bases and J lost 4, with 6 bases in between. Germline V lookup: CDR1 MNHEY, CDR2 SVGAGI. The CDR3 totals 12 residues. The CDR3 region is CASRDFTGELFF. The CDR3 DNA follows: TGTGCCAGCAGGGACTTCACCGGGGAGCTGTTTTTT.

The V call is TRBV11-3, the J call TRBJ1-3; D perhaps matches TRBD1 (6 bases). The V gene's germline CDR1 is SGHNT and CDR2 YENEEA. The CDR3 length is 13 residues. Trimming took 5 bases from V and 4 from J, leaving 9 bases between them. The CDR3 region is CASSMTGGNTIYF. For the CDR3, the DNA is TGTGCCAGCAGCATGACAGGAGGAAACACCATATATTTT.

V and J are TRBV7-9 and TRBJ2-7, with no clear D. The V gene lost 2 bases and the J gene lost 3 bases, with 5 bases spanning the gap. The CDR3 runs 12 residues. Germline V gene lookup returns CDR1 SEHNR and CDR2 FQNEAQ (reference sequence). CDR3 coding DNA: TGTGCCAGCAGCTTATCTGGCTACGAGCAGTACTTC. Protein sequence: CASSLSGYEQYF.

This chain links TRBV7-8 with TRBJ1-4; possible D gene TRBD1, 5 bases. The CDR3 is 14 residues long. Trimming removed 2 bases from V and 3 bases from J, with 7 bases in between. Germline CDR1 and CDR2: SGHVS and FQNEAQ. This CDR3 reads CASSLSGPNEKLFF. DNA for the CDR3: TGTGCCAGCAGCTTATCGGGGCCTAATGAAAAACTGTTTTTT.

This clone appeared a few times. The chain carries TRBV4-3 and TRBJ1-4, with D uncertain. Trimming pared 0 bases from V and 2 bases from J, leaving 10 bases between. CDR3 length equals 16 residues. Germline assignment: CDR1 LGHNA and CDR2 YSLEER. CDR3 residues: CASSQEGGWTNEKLFF. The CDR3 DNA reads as TGCGCCAGCAGCCAAGAGGGAGGATGGACTAATGAAAAACTGTTTTTT.